There are many counts of the clone carrying this TCR beta chain. Its target is not known. These data belong to a study of Graves' ophthalmopathy and Graves' hyperthyroidism. Per germline, CDR1 SQVTM and CDR2 ANQGSEA. The CDR3 is 13 amino acids. Trimming took off 4 bases at V and 0 bases at J, with 9 bases between the two ends. Those donors who had ophthalmopathy presented with moderate-to-severe activity, a CAS of ≥3, a NOSPECS of ≥4 and a duration under 3 months. General study points: A model built from 13 signatures distinguished ophthalmopathy from stable hyperthyroidism with 85% to 90% sensitivity and approximately 81% specificity.

RNA transcripts were the template, and TCR beta CDR3 regions were amplified from them. HTBI-primed first-round RT-PCR preceded second-round multiplex PCR. A single record per CDR3 protein comes from TCRdb applying MiXCR to the multiplex PCR reads. This sample has 150,000 or so distinct CDR3 sequences, with less than 45% found just once. The clonotype comes from a middle-aged woman with Graves' ophthalmopathy. The sample was peripheral blood. The chain combines TRBV29-1 with TRBJ1-1; unclear D gene. The CDR3 DNA reads TGCAGCGTTGTAGAACAGATGAACACTGAAGCTTTCTTT. This translates into CSVVEQMNTEAFF.